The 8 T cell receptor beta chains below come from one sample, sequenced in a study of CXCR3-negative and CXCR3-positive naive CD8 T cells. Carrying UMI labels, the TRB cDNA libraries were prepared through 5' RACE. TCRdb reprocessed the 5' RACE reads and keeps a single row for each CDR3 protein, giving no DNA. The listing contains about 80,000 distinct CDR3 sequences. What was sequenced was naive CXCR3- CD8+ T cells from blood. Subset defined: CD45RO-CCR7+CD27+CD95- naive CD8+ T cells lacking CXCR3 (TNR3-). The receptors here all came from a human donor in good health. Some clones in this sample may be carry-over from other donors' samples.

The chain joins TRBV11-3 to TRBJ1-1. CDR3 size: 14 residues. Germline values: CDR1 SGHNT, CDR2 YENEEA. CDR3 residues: CASSLPSLGTEAFF.

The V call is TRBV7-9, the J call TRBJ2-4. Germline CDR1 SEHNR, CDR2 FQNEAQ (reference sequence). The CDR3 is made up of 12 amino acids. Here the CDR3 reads CASSPRGYIQYF.

The CDR3 sequence: CSPLPWGTDNSPLHF. The chain uses TRBV20-1 and TRBJ1-6; there is no DNA to check the TCRdb D call of TRBD1. CDR1 and CDR2 (germline): DFQATT, SNEGSKA (reference sequence). The CDR3 totals 15 residues.

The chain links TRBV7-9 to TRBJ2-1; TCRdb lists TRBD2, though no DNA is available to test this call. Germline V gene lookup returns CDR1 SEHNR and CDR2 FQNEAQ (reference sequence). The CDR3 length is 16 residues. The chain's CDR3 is CASSPDSPGLYNEQFF. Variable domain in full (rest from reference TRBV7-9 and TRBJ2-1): DTGVSQNPRHKITKRGQNVTFRCDPISEHNRLYWYRQTLGQGPEFLTYFQNEAQLEKSRLLSDRFSAERPKGSFSTLEIQRTEQGDSAMYLCASSPDSPGLYNEQFFGPGTRLTVL.

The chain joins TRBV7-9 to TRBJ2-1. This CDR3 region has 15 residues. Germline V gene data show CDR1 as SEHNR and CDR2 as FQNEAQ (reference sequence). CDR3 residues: CASSLGGISYNEQFF.

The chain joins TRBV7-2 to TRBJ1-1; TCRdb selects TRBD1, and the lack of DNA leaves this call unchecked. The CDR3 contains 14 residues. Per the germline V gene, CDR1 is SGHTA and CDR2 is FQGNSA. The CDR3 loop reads CASSSTGVRGEAFF.

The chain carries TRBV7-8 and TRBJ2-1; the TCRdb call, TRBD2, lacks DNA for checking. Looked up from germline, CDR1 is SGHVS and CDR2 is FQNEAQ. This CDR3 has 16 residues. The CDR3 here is CASSFRAGGSYNEQFF. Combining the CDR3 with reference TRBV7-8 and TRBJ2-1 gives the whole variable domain GAGVSQSPRYKVAKRGQDVALRCDPISGHVSLFWYQQALGQGPEFLTYFQNEAQLDKSGLPSDRFFAERPEGSVSTLKIQRTQQEDSAVYLCASSFRAGGSYNEQFFGPGTRLTVL.

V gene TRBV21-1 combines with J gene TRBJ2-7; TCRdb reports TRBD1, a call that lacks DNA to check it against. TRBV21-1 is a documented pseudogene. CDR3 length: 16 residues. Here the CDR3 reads CASSKEFRGVRYEQYF.